This T cell receptor beta chain was profiled in a study of tumor-infiltrating lymphocytes in primary liver carcinoma. The overall study: Both sexes were represented among patients, who were 30 to 69 years old.

Synthesis of TCR beta cDNA was carried out from 450 to 500 ng total RNA with a constant-region primer. It was through three nested multiplex PCR rounds of slightly modified ARM-PCR that TCR beta libraries arose. The first two PCR rounds used TRBV1-TRBV30 primers with a Cbeta primer, approximately 9 cycles each. One entry per CDR3 protein, called by TCRdb with MiXCR from the multiplex PCR reads. Of some 190,000 distinct CDR3 sequences listed, 50% to 75% are singletons. Germline DNA was extracted too, while blood RNA derived from unsorted whole blood. Patients were treatment-naive with chronic HBV infection. The CDR3 is 11 amino acids. CDR1 and CDR2 (germline): MDHEN, SYDVKM. Trimming pared 6 bases from V and 3 bases from J, leaving 6 bases between.

The material sequenced was peripheral blood. The TCR originated in a man in his forties with primary liver carcinoma and hepatitis B virus infection. The gene calls are TRBV28 and TRBJ2-7, with a possible D match to TRBD1 (5 bases). The CDR3 coding sequence is TGTGCCAGCAGGGACATCTACGAGCAGTACTTC. This codes for CASRDIYEQYF.